The 19 T cell receptor beta chains presented below share a single source sample, sequenced in a study of blood T cell repertoires in COVID-19. Method: immunoSEQ multiplex PCR; TCRdb's copy keeps in-frame clones and lacks some. Of about 490,000 clones listed, 70% to 90% are singletons. Specimen: peripheral blood. The receptors originated from a human donor in a cohort sampled during active COVID-19.

This chain joins TRBV28 and TRBJ1-5; D not resolved. The V end was cut by 3 bases, the J end by 7 bases, with 7 bases between. Germline V lookup: CDR1 MDHEN, CDR2 SYDVKM. This CDR3 contains 12 residues. DNA for the CDR3: TGTGCCAGCAGTTTGGCCAGGCAGCCCCAGCATTTT. Translation: CASSLARQPQHF.

This chain joins TRBV30 and TRBJ1-5; 10 bases line up with TRBD1. Looked up from germline, CDR1 is GTSNPN and CDR2 is SVGIG (reference sequence). V was clipped by 5 bases and J by 2 bases; unmatched bases: 0. The CDR3 loop spans 13 amino acids. The CDR3 nucleotides are TGTGCCTGGGGACAGGGGGGCAATCAGCCCCAGCATTTT. It encodes CAWGQGGNQPQHF.

The J gene is TRBJ2-4, the V gene TRBV18, with a possible D match to TRBD2 (5 bases). Germline V gene sequence: CDR1 KGHSH, CDR2 LQKENI. The CDR3 has 13 amino acids. Between the trimmed V and J ends, which lost 3 bases and 6 bases, there was a span of 9 bases. DNA of the CDR3: TGTGCCAGCTCACCGCCGGGGAGAAACATTCAGTACTTC. Translated: CASSPPGRNIQYF.

The rearrangement joins TRBV2 to TRBJ1-1; possibly TRBD1 for D (5 bases). Germline V gene data show CDR1 as SNHLY and CDR2 as FYNNEI. V was clipped by 7 bases and J by 1 base, with 10 bases between them. The CDR3 consists of 13 residues. In DNA form, the CDR3 reads TGTGCCAGCACCCGTCAGGGGAACACTGAAGCTTTCTTT. Encoded protein: CASTRQGNTEAFF.

The CDR3 region has the DNA TGTGCCAGCAGTTTAGGTCTACAAGAGACCCAGTACTTC. It yields the protein CASSLGLQETQYF. The chain uses TRBV12-3 or TRBV12-4 and TRBJ2-5; D gene ambiguous. This CDR3 spans 13 amino acids. V shed 1 base and J shed 2 bases, with 5 bases lying between them.

A note on this clone: At one end the junction does not follow the germline gene, possibly because of a read error. The chain has TRBV24-1 and TRBJ2-2; 11 positions agree with TRBD2. CDR1 KGHDR and CDR2 SFDVKD come from the germline V gene. The CDR3 spans 16 residues. CDR3 residues: CATSDLPGLAERGAVF. Here the CDR3 DNA reads TGTGCCACCAGTGATTTGCCGGGACTAGCGGAGCGGGGAGCTGTTTTT.

This clone has just one count. This rearrangement joins TRBV7-9 to TRBJ1-1; 9 positions agree with TRBD1. Germline CDR1 and CDR2: SEHNR and FQNEAQ (reference sequence). The CDR3 is 16 residues long. V gave up 0 bases and J gave up 6 bases; unmatched junction bases: 8. CDR3 DNA sequence: TGTGCCAGCAGCTTAGCGGGACAGGGAACCGATCCTGAAGCTTTCTTT. Translation gives CASSLAGQGTDPEAFF.

This chain uses TRBV18 with TRBJ1-3; tentative D call: TRBD1 (5 bases). The V gene's germline CDR1 is KGHSH and CDR2 LQKENI. This CDR3 has 15 residues. The ends were cut back, 5 bases at V and 0 bases at J, with 11 bases in the middle. CDR3 nucleotide sequence: TGTGCCAGCTCAGCCTACAGGCACTCTGGAAACACCATATATTTT. Its protein product is CASSAYRHSGNTIYF.

This chain joins TRBV19 and TRBJ1-1, with D hard to call. CDR1 is LNHDA, CDR2 SQIVND, per germline (reference sequence). The CDR3 consists of 16 residues. V lost 1 base and J lost 0, with 12 bases in between. The CDR3 DNA reads TGTGCCAGTAGTATAGGAAACGCGGAGCTGAACACTGAAGCTTTCTTT. The encoded protein is CASSIGNAELNTEAFF.

A few counts support this clone. This chain connects TRBV7-8 to TRBJ1-2; TRBD1 matches at 7 bases. This CDR3 spans 17 amino acids. The germline V gene has CDR1 SGHVS and CDR2 FQNEAQ. V was clipped by 1 base and J by 5 bases; unmatched bases: 13. CDR3 nucleotides: TGTGCCAGCAGCTTAGGGCGACAGGGAAGCAGGGCTTATGGCTACACCTTC. As protein: CASSLGRQGSRAYGYTF. Using reference TRBV7-8 and TRBJ1-2 for the parts outside the CDR3, the full variable domain is GAGVSQSPRYKVAKRGQDVALRCDPISGHVSLFWYQQALGQGPEFLTYFQNEAQLDKSGLPSDRFFAERPEGSVSTLKIQRTQQEDSAVYLCASSLGRQGSRAYGYTFGSGTRLTVV.

The rearrangement uses TRBV9 and TRBJ1-4, with D unresolved. The CDR3 extends over 15 amino acids. Germline loops: CDR1 SGDLS, CDR2 YYNGEE. The V and J ends lost 0 bases and 3 bases respectively, with 9 bases between them. CDR3 DNA sequence: TGTGCCAGCAGCGTAGGAGGTTATCCTAATGAAAAACTGTTTTTT. Residues: CASSVGGYPNEKLFF.

The chain combines TRBV6-5 with TRBJ2-3; 7 positions agree with TRBD2. This CDR3 has 14 amino acids. The junction had 5 bases not matched to a gene; V was cut back by 8 bases and J by 0 bases. Germline lookup yields CDR1 MNHEY and CDR2 SVGAGI. The CDR3 DNA follows: TGTGCCAGCGCTAGGGGAGGGAGCACAGATACGCAGTATTTT. This gives the protein CASARGGSTDTQYF.

V and J are TRBV6-4 and TRBJ1-4; tentative D call: TRBD1 (6 bases). Germline CDR1 is MRHNA and CDR2 is SNTAGT. The CDR3 consists of 16 residues. The germline V and J ends were trimmed by 3 bases and 7 bases, with 18 bases remaining between them. The CDR3 DNA sequence: TGTGCCAGCAGTGAAGTACCCGGGACACCGGGTGAAAAACTGTTTTTT. It encodes CASSEVPGTPGEKLFF.

The chain uses TRBV28 and TRBJ2-5; unclear D gene. CDR1 is MDHEN, CDR2 SYDVKM, per germline. V lost 5 bases and J lost 5, with 9 bases in between. CDR3 length: 12 residues. The CDR3, as DNA: TGTGCCAGCAGTCTGCGCCGCGAGACCCAGTACTTC. It translates to CASSLRRETQYF.

This chain uses TRBV25-1 with TRBJ1-2; 8 bases align to TRBD1. The V and J ends lost 3 bases and 7 bases, in that order; junction bases with no gene match: 7. Germline V gene lookup returns CDR1 MGHDK and CDR2 SYGVNS. This CDR3 is built from 14 residues. The CDR3 here is CASSEPGGASGYTF. In nucleotides, the CDR3 is TGTGCCAGCAGTGAGCCAGGGGGCGCATCTGGCTACACCTTC.

The gene calls are TRBV27 and TRBJ1-5; 7 bases map to TRBD1. Germline V gives CDR1 MNHEY, CDR2 SMNVEV (reference sequence). Germline trimming cut 3 bases from V and 7 bases from J; bases unmatched to any gene: 6. This CDR3 has 14 residues. CDR3: CASSLNRGYQPQHF. CDR3 nucleotides: TGTGCCAGCAGTTTGAACAGGGGCTACCAGCCCCAGCATTTT.

V is TRBV30 and J is TRBJ2-4; D is perhaps TRBD1 (5 bases). With 2 bases removed from V and 1 base from J, the gap between germline ends came to 9 bases. The CDR3 covers 14 residues. Germline V lookup: CDR1 GTSNPN, CDR2 SVGIG (reference sequence). CDR3 nucleotides: TGTGCCTGGAGTTTAGGGGCGGCCAAAAACATTCAGTACTTC. The encoded protein is CAWSLGAAKNIQYF.

The V call is TRBV28, the J call TRBJ1-2; TRBD1 agrees at 7 bases. The V gene end was trimmed by 6 bases and the J gene end by 0 bases; junction bases not matched to a gene: 4. The CDR3 spans 14 residues. CDR1 MDHEN and CDR2 SYDVKM come from the germline V gene. This CDR3 is CASRKGAANYGYTF. CDR3 DNA: TGTGCCAGCAGGAAGGGGGCGGCTAACTATGGCTACACCTTC.

This rearrangement joins TRBV4-3 to TRBJ1-4, with TRBD1 as a possible D gene (6 bases). CDR3 length: 15 amino acids. The V end was cut by 2 bases, the J end by 5 bases, with 12 bases between. Germline assignment: CDR1 LGHNA and CDR2 YSLEER. The CDR3 DNA follows: TGCGCCAGCAGCCAACGGGGGGGCTCGAATGAAAAACTGTTTTTT. Its protein product is CASSQRGGSNEKLFF.